This T cell receptor beta chain was sequenced for a study of graft-versus-host responses after intestinal transplantation. General study points: Recipient marrow harbored GvH clones, some of which surfaced first in ileum or blood.

This CDR3 region has 11 residues. In germline, CDR1 is DFQATT, CDR2 SNEGSKA (reference sequence). V gave up 2 bases and J gave up 3 bases, with 5 bases separating them. Intraepithelial lymphocytes and lamina propria lymphocytes were released through processing of graft tissue. Concerning this clone itself: The antigen is undetermined.

The table came from immunoSEQ multiplex PCR; TCRdb's copy has only in-frame clones and leaves some out. Of 6,500 to 10,000 clones in the sample, around 74% were seen once. The rearrangement links TRBV20-1 to TRBJ2-7; D gene unclear. Here the sequenced sample was ileum tissue, taken nearly 500 days after intestinal transplant. This receptor was taken from a human patient who received an intestinal transplant, so some T cells may come from the graft donor. CDR3 residues: CSARNSYEQYF. The CDR3 DNA follows: TGCAGTGCTAGAAATAGCTACGAGCAGTACTTC.